Listed below are T cell receptor beta chains from one sample, sequenced in a study of T cells in pancreatic ductal adenocarcinoma. Clones were read by immunoSEQ multiplex PCR, and TCRdb kept only the in-frame ones, dropping some. The data show several thousand clones, with about 88% seen just once and roughly 6% held by the top ten. Sequenced: pancreatic tumor tissue. These receptor sequences come from a human donor with pancreatic ductal adenocarcinoma. Both conserved end residues are part of each CDR3. D genes are given only for firm matches. Clone size is shown for a subset of rows, as once, few, many or a class of expanded clone.

TRBJ1-6,-,TRBV6-1,-,TGTGCCAGCAGCTCGGGGGGACTTTATAATTCACCCCTCCACTTT,CASSSGGLYNSPLHF
TRBJ1-2,few,TRBV7-2,-,TGTGCCAGCAGCTTAGGAAGGGGCTACACCTTC,CASSLGRGYTF
TRBJ2-3,-,TRBV5-1,-,TGCGCCAGCAGCTTAGTGGTGGAGGGCACAGATACGCAGTATTTT,CASSLVVEGTDTQYF
TRBJ1-1,once,TRBV28,-,TGTGCCAGCAGCACCATACAGGGTTCAACTGAAGCTTTCTTT,CASSTIQGSTEAFF
TRBJ1-1,-,TRBV6-1,-,TGTGCCAGCAGTGACACCGAGGCGCGAGGCACTGAAGCTTTCTTT,CASSDTEARGTEAFF
TRBJ2-7,-,TRBV5-4,-,TGTGCCAGCAGCTTGGCGGGCCAGGGCATGGCCTACGAGCAGTACTTC,CASSLAGQGMAYEQYF
TRBJ2-2,once,TRBV18,TRBD1,TGTGCCAGCTCACGACAGGGGGGTATCGGCGCCGGGGAGCTGTTTTTT,CASSRQGGIGAGELFF
TRBJ2-5,once,TRBV18,-,TGTGCCAGCTCACCACCGGCAAGGGAGACCCAGTACTTC,CASSPPARETQYF
TRBJ1-5,-,TRBV7-3,TRBD1,TGTGCCAGCAGCACTCGGACAGGGCGGGACTATAACAATCAGCCCCAGCATTTT,CASSTRTGRDYNNQPQHF
TRBJ1-1,few,TRBV29-1,-,TGCAGCGCACCAAGGGGCAGCCACATGAACACTGAAGCTTTCTTT,CSAPRGSHMNTEAFF
TRBJ2-2,-,TRBV11-1,-,TGTGCCAGCAGCTGGGTCCGCACCGGGGAGCTGTTTTTT,CASSWVRTGELFF
TRBJ2-2,few,TRBV25-1,-,TGTGCCAGCATGGGACGGCTTTTGAACACCGGGGAGCTGTTTTTT,CASMGRLLNTGELFF
TRBJ1-1,-,TRBV5-1,-,TGCGCCAGCAGCTTGGCTTGGGGTAACACTGAAGCTTTCTTT,CASSLAWGNTEAFF
TRBJ2-3,-,TRBV27,TRBD2,TGTGCCAGCAGTTCTTCTCTCCTAGCGGGGGGCACAGATACGCAGTATTTT,CASSSSLLAGGTDTQYF
TRBJ2-2,-,TRBV6-6,-,TGTGCCAGCAAGGCAGGGTTGAACACCGGGGAGCTGTTTTTT,CASKAGLNTGELFF
TRBJ2-1,-,TRBV7-6,TRBD2,TGTGCCAGCAGCTTAGGGGCGGGAGGCCGGGCTTTTTACAATGAGCAGTTCTTC,CASSLGAGGRAFYNEQFF
TRBJ2-1,-,TRBV19,TRBD1,TGTGCCAGTAGTATAGGACAGGGGGTATACAATGAGCAGTTCTTC,CASSIGQGVYNEQFF
TRBJ1-2,-,TRBV6-5,TRBD1,TGTGCCAGCAGAACCGGGACAGATAACTATGGCTACACCTTC,CASRTGTDNYGYTF
TRBJ2-3,-,TRBV7-2,-,TGTGCCAGCAGCTTATTCCCAGATACGCAGTATTTT,CASSLFPDTQYF
TRBJ1-1,-,TRBV14,-,TGTGCCAGCAGCTTCAGCGGGGCAGGGAACACTGAAGCTTTCTTT,CASSFSGAGNTEAFF
TRBJ2-7,-,TRBV7-8,-,TGTGCCAGCAGCATCTCCTACGAGCAGTACTTC,CASSISYEQYF
TRBJ1-2,-,TRBV29-1,-,TGCAGCGTTGGCGGGACGGGGAACTATGGCTACACCTTC,CSVGGTGNYGYTF